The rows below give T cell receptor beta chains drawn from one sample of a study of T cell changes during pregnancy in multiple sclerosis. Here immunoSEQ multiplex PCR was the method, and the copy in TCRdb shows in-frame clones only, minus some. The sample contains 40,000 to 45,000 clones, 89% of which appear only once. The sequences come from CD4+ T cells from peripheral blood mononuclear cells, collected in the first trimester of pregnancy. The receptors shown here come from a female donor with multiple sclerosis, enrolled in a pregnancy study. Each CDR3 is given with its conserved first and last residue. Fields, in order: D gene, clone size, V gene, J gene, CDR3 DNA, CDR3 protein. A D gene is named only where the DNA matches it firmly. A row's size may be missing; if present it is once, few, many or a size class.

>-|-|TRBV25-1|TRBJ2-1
TGTGCCAGCAGTGTCAAGGGGGGGGCCTACAATGAGCAGTTCTTC
CASSVKGGAYNEQFF
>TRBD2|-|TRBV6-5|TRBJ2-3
TGTGCCAGCAAAGCGGGGGGCACAGATACGCAGTATTTT
CASKAGGTDTQYF
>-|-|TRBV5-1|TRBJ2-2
TGCGCCAGCAGCTTGGCCTTAGTCGGGGAGCTGTTTTTT
CASSLALVGELFF
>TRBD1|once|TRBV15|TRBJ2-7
TGTGCCACCAGCAGAGATCGGCTTGGACAGGGGGTACTACGGACCTACGAGCAGTACTTC
CATSRDRLGQGVLRTYEQYF
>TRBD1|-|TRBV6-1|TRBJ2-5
TGTGCCAGCAGTGAACCAGGACAGGGTTATGGGACCCAGTACTTC
CASSEPGQGYGTQYF
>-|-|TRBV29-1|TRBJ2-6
TGCAGCGTCCAAAAGGGGGTTGCCTCTGGGGCCAACGTCCTGACTTTC
CSVQKGVASGANVLTF
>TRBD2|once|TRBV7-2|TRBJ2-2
TGTGCCAGCAGCCCACGGCATAGCGGGAGCGACACCGGGGAGCTGTTTTTT
CASSPRHSGSDTGELFF
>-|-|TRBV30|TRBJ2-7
TGTGCCTGGAGTGTGCGGGCCGGCGGCGAGCAGTACTTC
CAWSVRAGGEQYF
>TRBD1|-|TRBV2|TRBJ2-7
TGTGCCACGGGACAGGGGATCTACGAGCAGTACTTC
CATGQGIYEQYF
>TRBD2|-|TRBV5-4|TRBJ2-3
TGTGCCAGCAGCCTCCTTTCGACAGGCGTACTAGCGGGAGGCACAGATACGCAGTATTTT
CASSLLSTGVLAGGTDTQYF
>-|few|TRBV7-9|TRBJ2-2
TGTGCCAGCAGCCCCCCCAAGCGGGCTGCCGGGGAGCTGTTTTTT
CASSPPKRAAGELFF
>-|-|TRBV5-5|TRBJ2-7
TGTGCCAGCAGCCTGATGTTTTACGGGACAACCTCCTACGAGCAGTACTTC
CASSLMFYGTTSYEQYF
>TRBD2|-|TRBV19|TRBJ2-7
TGTGCCAGTAGCAAACCGGGACTAGCGGGAGGCCCACCCTACGAGCAGTACTTC
CASSKPGLAGGPPYEQYF
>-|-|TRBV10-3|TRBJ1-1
TGTGCCATTTCAAAGTCCACTTCCAACACTGAAGCTTTCTTT
CAISKSTSNTEAFF
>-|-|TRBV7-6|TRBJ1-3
TGTGCCAGCAGCCCAATGGGAGGTGGAAACACCATATATTTT
CASSPMGGGNTIYF
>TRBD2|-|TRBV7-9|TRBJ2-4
TGTGCCAGCAGCTTACCTCTTCGGGAGGGAGGGGTGACCAAAAACATTCAGTACTTC
CASSLPLREGGVTKNIQYF
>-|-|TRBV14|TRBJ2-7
TGTGCCAGCAGCCAAGGTCCAGTGCAGTACTTC
CASSQGPVQYF
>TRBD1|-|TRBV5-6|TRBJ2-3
TGTGCCAGCAGCTTGGTCTGGACAGGGACTCCTAGCACAGATACGCAGTATTTT
CASSLVWTGTPSTDTQYF
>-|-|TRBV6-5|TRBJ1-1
TGTGCCAGCAGTTACTCCTCGGCGGACACTGAAGCTTTCTTT
CASSYSSADTEAFF
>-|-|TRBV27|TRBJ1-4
TGTGCCAGCACCCGACAGTTTAATGAAAAACTGTTTTTT
CASTRQFNEKLFF
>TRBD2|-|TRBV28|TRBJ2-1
TGTGCCAGCAGTTCCGCCCAGCGGGAGTACAATGAGCAGTTCTTC
CASSSAQREYNEQFF
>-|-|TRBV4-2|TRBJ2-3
TGTGCCAGCAGCCAAGATGGACTGGGAGATACGCAGTATTTT
CASSQDGLGDTQYF
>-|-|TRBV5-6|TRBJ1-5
TGTGCCAGCAGCTTGAAAAAGGGGGATCAGCCCCAGCATTTT
CASSLKKGDQPQHF
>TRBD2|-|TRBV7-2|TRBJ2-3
TGTGCCAGCAGCTCAACCGGGACCGGGGGGGATACGCAGTATTTT
CASSSTGTGGDTQYF
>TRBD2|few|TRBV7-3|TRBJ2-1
TGTGCCAGCAGCTTAGGTCTAGCGGGAGACGATGAGCAGTTCTTC
CASSLGLAGDDEQFF
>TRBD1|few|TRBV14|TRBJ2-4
TGTGCCAGCACCCCAGGGGGAGTAGGCATTCAGTACTTC
CASTPGGVGIQYF
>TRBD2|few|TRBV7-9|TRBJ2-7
TGTGCCAGCAGCTCAACTAGCGGGACCTCCTACGAGCAGTACTTC
CASSSTSGTSYEQYF
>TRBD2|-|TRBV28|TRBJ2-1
TGTGCCAGCAGTTCCCTGGCCGGTTTCGGACCATCTAGCGGGATTTACAATGAGCAGTTCTTC
CASSSLAGFGPSSGIYNEQFF
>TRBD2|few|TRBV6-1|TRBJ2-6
TGTGCCAGCAGTGGAGCCCTTGGGACCGCGGGAGGGCCTTATGGGGCCAACGTCCTGACTTTC
CASSGALGTAGGPYGANVLTF
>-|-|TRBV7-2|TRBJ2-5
TGTGCCAGCAGCTTCAAGCGTTACCAAGAGACCCAGTACTTC
CASSFKRYQETQYF
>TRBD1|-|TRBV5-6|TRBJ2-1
TGTGCCAGCAGCTTGGGGACAGGGGGCGCGGGGTTCGAGCAGTTCTTC
CASSLGTGGAGFEQFF
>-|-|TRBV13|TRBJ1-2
TGTGCCAGCAGCCTTGAACAGTATGGCTACACCTTC
CASSLEQYGYTF
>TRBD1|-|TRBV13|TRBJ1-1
TGTGCCAGCAGCCGGGACAGGAACACTGAAGCTTTCTTT
CASSRDRNTEAFF
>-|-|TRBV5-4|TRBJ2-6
TGTGCCAGCAGCGGAACAGGGCACTCTGGGGCCAACGTCCTGACTTTC
CASSGTGHSGANVLTF
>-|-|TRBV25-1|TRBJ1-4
TGTGCCAGCAGTGAATACCAGGGGTACGATGAAAAACTGTTTTTT
CASSEYQGYDEKLFF
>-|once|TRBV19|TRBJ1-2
TGTGCCAGTAGTATAGTTGCCGGGAAAGTCACCGATGGCTACACCTTC
CASSIVAGKVTDGYTF
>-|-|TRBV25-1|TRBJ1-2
TGTGCCAGCAGTGCCCGCGGGGCCTTCGGTGGCTACACCTTC
CASSARGAFGGYTF